The 11 T cell receptor beta chains in this list originate from one sample, sequenced in a study of T-cell reconstitution after alpha-beta-depleted transplantation in children. Unique molecular identifiers were used in preparing the TCRbeta library. From the PCR reads, TCRdb called clonotypes with MiXCR, one entry per CDR3 protein. This table holds around 200,000 distinct CDR3 sequences, around 7% found once. Sequencing used PBMCs from the stem cell graft donor, obtained from the stem cell graft. The receptors here all came from a human donor who donated a stem cell graft to a child with Wiskott-Aldrich syndrome.

This chain connects TRBV2 to TRBJ2-3; TRBD1 might be the D (6 bases). Germline V gene lookup returns CDR1 SNHLY and CDR2 FYNNEI. Trimming stripped 3 bases from V and 2 bases from J, with 12 bases between. CDR3 size: 15 residues. DNA for the CDR3: TGTGCCAGCAGTGACAGGACAGTATTCACAGATACGCAGTATTTT. Translating gives CASSDRTVFTDTQYF.

This chain joins TRBV3-1 and TRBJ1-4; maybe TRBD1 (5 bases). V was clipped by 3 bases and J by 8 bases, with 25 bases between them. The CDR3 runs 18 residues. Per the germline V gene, CDR1 is LGHDT and CDR2 is YNNKEL (reference sequence). The CDR3 here is CASSHYLTNIREEEKLFF. The CDR3, as DNA: TGTGCCAGCAGCCACTACCTCACGAATATCAGGGAGGAAGAAAAACTGTTTTTT.

This clonotype has ten or more counts. The chain has TRBV20-1 and TRBJ1-2; 7 bases agree with TRBD1. The junction had 5 bases not matched to a gene; V was cut back by 3 bases and J by 7 bases. There are 12 residues in the CDR3. Germline V gives CDR1 DFQATT, CDR2 SNEGSKA (reference sequence). The CDR3 DNA follows: TGCAGTGCTAGGGGACAGCTGTCTGGCTACACCTTC. This gives the protein CSARGQLSGYTF.

This clonotype has a count of ten or more. This rearrangement joins TRBV12-3 or TRBV12-4 to TRBJ2-4, with 9 bases fitting TRBD1. This CDR3 is 18 amino acids long. After removal of 2 bases from V and 2 bases from J, the junction contained 10 bases not matched to a gene. DNA of the CDR3: TGTGCCAGCAGTTTAAGTGACAGGGGGATAGTTTCCAAAAACATTCAGTACTTC. Translation: CASSLSDRGIVSKNIQYF.

This chain uses TRBV6-2 or TRBV6-3 with TRBJ2-6; TRBD1 aligns across 7 bases. There are 19 residues in the CDR3. Per germline, CDR1 MNHEY and CDR2 SVGEGT. The junction had 10 bases not matched to a gene; V was cut back by 0 bases and J by 2 bases. The CDR3 DNA sequence: TGTGCCAGCAGTTACTCCACCGGGACAGCCCAGACTGGGGCCAACGTCCTGACTTTC. It is translated as CASSYSTGTAQTGANVLTF.

This clonotype appeared many times. V usage is TRBV10-3 and J usage is TRBJ2-7; 9 bases fit TRBD1. The length of the CDR3 is 14 residues. The junction had 2 bases not matched to a gene; V was cut back by 5 bases and J by 0 bases. Germline loops: CDR1 ENHRY, CDR2 SYGVKD. Here the CDR3 reads CAISQGQGSYEQYF. CDR3 in DNA: TGTGCCATCAGTCAGGGACAGGGCTCCTACGAGCAGTACTTC.

This clonotype was seen at least ten times. The J gene is TRBJ2-7, the V gene TRBV20-1; a weak D match, TRBD2 (6 bases). Germline loops: CDR1 DFQATT, CDR2 SNEGSKA (reference sequence). V gave up 6 bases and J gave up 6 bases, with 21 bases separating them. This CDR3 spans 14 amino acids. This chain's CDR3 is CSALTGDAKGEQYF. CDR3 DNA sequence: TGCAGTGCCCTTACGGGGGACGCAAAAGGCGAGCAGTACTTC.

This clonotype occurred a few times. V gene TRBV12-3 or TRBV12-4 combines with J gene TRBJ1-3; 7 bases fit TRBD1. The CDR3 totals 17 residues. The V gene end was trimmed by 6 bases and the J gene end by 4 bases; junction bases not matched to a gene: 15. The CDR3 protein is CASSHTPGTGAGNTIYF. Here the CDR3 DNA reads TGTGCCAGCAGCCACACCCCGGGTACAGGGGCCGGAAACACCATATATTTT.

The V and J genes are TRBV6-1 and TRBJ1-1, with a tentative D call TRBD1 (5 bases). Per germline, CDR1 MNHNS and CDR2 SASEGT. Trimming pared 3 bases from V and 3 bases from J, leaving 14 bases between. The length of the CDR3 is 15 residues. The CDR3: CASSELRRADTEAFF. In DNA form, the CDR3 reads TGTGCCAGCAGTGAGTTACGCAGGGCGGACACTGAAGCTTTCTTT.

The table lists this clonotype with many counts. This chain uses TRBV7-9 with TRBJ1-2; D remains ambiguous. The CDR3 covers 17 residues. Trimming took off 0 bases at V and 3 bases at J, with 17 bases between the two ends. Per germline, CDR1 SEHNR and CDR2 FQNEAQ (reference sequence). In DNA form, the CDR3 reads TGTGCCAGCAGCTTAGCGTTCTCGAGGGTTCGAGACTATGGCTACACCTTC. This codes for CASSLAFSRVRDYGYTF. Full variable domain (remainder filled in from reference TRBV7-9 and TRBJ1-2): DTGVSQNPRHKITKRGQNVTFRCDPISEHNRLYWYRQTLGQGPEFLTYFQNEAQLEKSRLLSDRFSAERPKGSFSTLEIQRTEQGDSAMYLCASSLAFSRVRDYGYTFGSGTRLTVV.

This clonotype occurred a few times. CDR3 protein: CASSLRDYGYEQYF. The CDR3 DNA follows: TGTGCCAGCAGCCTTCGGGACTACGGCTACGAGCAGTACTTC. The chain combines TRBV16 with TRBJ2-7; TRBD2 matches 7 bases. Trimming removed 4 bases from V and 3 bases from J; junction bases left unmatched: 6. CDR3 length equals 14 residues. Germline V lookup: CDR1 KGHSY, CDR2 FQNENV.